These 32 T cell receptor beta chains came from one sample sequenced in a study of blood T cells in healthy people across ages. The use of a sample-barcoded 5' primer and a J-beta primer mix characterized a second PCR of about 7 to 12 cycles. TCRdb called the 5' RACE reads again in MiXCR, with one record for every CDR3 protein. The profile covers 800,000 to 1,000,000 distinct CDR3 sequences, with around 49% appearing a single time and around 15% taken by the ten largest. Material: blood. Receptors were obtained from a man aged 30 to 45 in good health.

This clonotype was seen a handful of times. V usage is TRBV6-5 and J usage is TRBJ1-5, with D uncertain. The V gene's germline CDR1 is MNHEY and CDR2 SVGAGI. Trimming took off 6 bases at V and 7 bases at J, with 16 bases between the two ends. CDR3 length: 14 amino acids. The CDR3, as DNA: TGTGCCAGCAGGAAGTCGACCGTGGGGCAGCCCCAGCATTTT. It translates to CASRKSTVGQPQHF.

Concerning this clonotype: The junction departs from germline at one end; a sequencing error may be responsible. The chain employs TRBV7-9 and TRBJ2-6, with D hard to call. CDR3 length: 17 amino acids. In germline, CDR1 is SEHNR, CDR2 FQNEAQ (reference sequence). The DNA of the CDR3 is TGCGCCAGCAGCTTACCAGCTCATAGCTCTGGGGTCAACGTCCTGACTTTC. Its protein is CASSLPAHSSGVNVLTF.

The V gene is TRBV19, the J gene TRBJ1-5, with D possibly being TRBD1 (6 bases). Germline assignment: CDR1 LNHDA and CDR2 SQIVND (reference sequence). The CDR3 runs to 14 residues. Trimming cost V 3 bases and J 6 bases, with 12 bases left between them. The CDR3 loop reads CASSIRGRPQPQHF. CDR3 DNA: TGTGCCAGTAGTATCAGGGGACGGCCTCAGCCCCAGCATTTT.

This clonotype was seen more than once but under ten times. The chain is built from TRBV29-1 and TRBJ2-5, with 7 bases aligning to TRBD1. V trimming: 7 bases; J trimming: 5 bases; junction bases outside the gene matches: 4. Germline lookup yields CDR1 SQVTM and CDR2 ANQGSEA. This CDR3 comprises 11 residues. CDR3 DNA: TGCAGCGGAGACAGGGTGGAGACCCAGTACTTC. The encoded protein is CSGDRVETQYF. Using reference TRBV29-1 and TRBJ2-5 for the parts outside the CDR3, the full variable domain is SAVISQKPSRDICQRGTSLTIQCQVDSQVTMMFWYRQQPGQSLTLIATANQGSEATYESGFVIDKFPISRPNLTFSTLTVSNMSPEDSSIYLCSGDRVETQYFGPGTRLLVL.

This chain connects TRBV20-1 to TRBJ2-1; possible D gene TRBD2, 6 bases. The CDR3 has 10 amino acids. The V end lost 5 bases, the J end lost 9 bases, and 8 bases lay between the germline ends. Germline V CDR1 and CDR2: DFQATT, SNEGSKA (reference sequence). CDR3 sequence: CSAWRGEQFF. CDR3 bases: TGCAGTGCTTGGAGGGGTGAGCAGTTCTTC.

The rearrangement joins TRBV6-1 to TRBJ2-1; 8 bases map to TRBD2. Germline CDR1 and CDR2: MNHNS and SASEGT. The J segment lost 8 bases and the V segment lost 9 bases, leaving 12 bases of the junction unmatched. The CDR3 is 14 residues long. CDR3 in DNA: TGTGCCAGTGGAGGGGTAGCGGGGTCGGATGAGCAGTTCTTC. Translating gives CASGGVAGSDEQFF.

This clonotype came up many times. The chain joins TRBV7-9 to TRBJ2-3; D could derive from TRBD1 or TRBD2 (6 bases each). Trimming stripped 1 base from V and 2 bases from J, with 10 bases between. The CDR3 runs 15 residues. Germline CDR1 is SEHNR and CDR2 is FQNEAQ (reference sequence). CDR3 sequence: CASSLERGHTDTQYF. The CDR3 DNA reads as TGTGCCAGCAGCTTAGAACGGGGGCACACAGATACGCAGTATTTT.

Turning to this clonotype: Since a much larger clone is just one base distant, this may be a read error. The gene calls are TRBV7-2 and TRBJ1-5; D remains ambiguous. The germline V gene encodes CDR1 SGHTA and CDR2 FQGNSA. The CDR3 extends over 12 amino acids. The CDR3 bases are TGTGCCAACAGCACTAGCAATCAGCCCCAGCATTTT. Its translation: CANSTSNQPQHF.

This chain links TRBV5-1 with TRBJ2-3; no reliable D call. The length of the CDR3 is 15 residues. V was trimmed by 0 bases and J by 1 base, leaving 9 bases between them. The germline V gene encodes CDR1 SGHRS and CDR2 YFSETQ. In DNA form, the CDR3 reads TGCGCCAGCAGCTTGGATGTTCTTGGCACAGATACGCAGTATTTT. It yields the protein CASSLDVLGTDTQYF.

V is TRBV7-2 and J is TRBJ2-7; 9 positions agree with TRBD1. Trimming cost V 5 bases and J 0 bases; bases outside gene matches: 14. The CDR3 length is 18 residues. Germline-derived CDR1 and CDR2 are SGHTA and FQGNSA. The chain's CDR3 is CASSRTGATMVGSYEQYF. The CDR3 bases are TGTGCCAGCAGCCGGACAGGGGCCACCATGGTGGGCTCCTACGAGCAGTACTTC.

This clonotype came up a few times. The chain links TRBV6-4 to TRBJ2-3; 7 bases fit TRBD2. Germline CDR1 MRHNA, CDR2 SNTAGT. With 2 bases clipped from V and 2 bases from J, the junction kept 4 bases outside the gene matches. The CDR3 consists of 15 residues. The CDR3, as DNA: TGTGCCAGCAGTGACGGCGCGGGGGACACAGATACGCAGTATTTT. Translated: CASSDGAGDTDTQYF.

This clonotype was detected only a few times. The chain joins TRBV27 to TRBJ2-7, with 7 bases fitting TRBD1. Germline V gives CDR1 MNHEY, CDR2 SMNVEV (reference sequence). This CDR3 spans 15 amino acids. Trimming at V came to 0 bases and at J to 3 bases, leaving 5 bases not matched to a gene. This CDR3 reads CASSLSATGLYEQYF. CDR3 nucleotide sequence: TGTGCCAGCAGTTTATCAGCGACAGGGCTCTACGAGCAGTACTTC.

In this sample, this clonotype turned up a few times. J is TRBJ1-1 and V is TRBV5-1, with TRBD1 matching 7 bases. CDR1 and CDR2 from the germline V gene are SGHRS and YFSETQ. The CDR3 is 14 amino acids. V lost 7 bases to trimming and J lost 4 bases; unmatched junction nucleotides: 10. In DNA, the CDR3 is TGCGCCAGCTGTCAGGGGGATAGAGCCACTGAAGCTTTCTTT. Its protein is CASCQGDRATEAFF.

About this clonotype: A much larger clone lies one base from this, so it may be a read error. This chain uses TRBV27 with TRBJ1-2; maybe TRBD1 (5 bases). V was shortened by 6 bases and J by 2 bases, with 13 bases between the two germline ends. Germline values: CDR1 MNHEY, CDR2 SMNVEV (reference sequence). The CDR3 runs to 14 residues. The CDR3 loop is CASRRHGGNYGYTF. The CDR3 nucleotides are TGTGCCAGCAGGAGACATGGGGGAAACTATGGCTACACCTTC.

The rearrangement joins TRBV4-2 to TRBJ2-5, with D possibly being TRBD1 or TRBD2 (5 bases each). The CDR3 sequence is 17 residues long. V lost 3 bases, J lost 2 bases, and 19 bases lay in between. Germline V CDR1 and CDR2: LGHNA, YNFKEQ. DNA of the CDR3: TGTGCCAGCAGCCAGCCGGGACCCGGGGCGCTGCAAGAGACCCAGTACTTC. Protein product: CASSQPGPGALQETQYF.

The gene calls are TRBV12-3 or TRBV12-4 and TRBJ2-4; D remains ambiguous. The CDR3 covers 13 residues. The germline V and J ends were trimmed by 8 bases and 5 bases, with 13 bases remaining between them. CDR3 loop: CASSLLQENIQYF. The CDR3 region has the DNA TGTGCCAGCTCACTCCTCCAGGAAAACATTCAGTACTTC.

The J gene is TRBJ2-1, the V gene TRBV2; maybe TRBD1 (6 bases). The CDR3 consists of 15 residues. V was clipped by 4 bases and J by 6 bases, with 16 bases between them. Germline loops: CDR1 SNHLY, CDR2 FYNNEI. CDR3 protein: CASSVRDRTFNEQFF. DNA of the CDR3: TGTGCCAGCAGTGTACGTGACAGGACATTCAATGAGCAGTTCTTC.

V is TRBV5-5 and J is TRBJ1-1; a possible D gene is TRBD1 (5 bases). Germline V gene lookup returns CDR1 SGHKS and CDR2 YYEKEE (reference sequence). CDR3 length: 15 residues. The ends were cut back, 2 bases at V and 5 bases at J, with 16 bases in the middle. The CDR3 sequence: CASSFGAVAGTEAFF. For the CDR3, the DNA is TGTGCCAGCAGCTTTGGGGCGGTGGCAGGGACTGAAGCTTTCTTT.

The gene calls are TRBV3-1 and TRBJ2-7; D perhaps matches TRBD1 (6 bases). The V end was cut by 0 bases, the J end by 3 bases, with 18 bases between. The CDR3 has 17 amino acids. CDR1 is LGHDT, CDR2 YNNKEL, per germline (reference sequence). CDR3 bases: TGTGCCAGCAGCCAAGAACGACAGGCACTAAGGGGCTACGAGCAGTACTTC. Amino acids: CASSQERQALRGYEQYF.

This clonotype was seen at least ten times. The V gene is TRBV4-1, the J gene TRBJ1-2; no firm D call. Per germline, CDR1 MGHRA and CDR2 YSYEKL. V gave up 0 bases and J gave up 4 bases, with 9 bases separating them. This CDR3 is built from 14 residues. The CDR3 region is CASSQEGRSYGYTF. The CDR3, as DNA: TGCGCCAGCAGCCAAGAAGGCAGGTCCTATGGCTACACCTTC.

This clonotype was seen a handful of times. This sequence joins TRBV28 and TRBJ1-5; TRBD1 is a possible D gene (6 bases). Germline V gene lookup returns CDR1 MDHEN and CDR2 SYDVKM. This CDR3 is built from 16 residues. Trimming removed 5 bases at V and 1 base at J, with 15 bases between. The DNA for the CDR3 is TGTGCCAGCAGTACATCAGGGGTCTCGAGCAATCAGCCCCAGCATTTT. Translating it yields CASSTSGVSSNQPQHF. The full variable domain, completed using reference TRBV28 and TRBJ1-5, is DVKVTQSSRYLVKRTGEKVFLECVQDMDHENMFWYRQDPGLGLRLIYFSYDVKMKEKGDIPEGYSVSREKKERFSLILESASTNQTSMYLCASSTSGVSSNQPQHFGDGTRLSIL.

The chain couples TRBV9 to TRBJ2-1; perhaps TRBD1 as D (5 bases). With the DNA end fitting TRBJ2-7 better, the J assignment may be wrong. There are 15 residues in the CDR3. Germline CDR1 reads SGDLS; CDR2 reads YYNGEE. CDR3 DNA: TGTGCCAGCAGCGTAAGAGGAGACAGCTACAATGAGCAGTACTTC. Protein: CASSVRGDSYNEQYF.

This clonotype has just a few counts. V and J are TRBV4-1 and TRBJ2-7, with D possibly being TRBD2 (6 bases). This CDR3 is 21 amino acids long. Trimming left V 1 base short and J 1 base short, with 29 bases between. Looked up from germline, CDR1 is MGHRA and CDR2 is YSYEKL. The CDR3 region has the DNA TGCGCCAGCAGCCAAGGGTCAATAGGAACGTCGGTAGCAGGGAGGTCCTACGAGCAGTACTTC. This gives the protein CASSQGSIGTSVAGRSYEQYF.

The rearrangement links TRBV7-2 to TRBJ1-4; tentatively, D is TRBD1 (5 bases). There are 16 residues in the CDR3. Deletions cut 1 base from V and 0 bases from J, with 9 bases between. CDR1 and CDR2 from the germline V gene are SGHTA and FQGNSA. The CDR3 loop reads CASSLGPTATNEKLFF. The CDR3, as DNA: TGTGCCAGCAGCTTAGGACCGACAGCAACTAATGAAAAACTGTTTTTT.

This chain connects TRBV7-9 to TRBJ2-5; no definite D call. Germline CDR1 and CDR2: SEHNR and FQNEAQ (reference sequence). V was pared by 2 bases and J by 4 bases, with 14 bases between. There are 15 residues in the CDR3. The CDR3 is CASSLLSRNGETQYF. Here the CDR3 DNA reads TGTGCCAGCAGCTTACTTTCTAGGAACGGAGAGACCCAGTACTTC.

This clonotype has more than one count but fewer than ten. In DNA, the CDR3 is TGCAGCGTTTTTGCAGGACAGGGAGAAGACGAGCAGTACTTC. This encodes CSVFAGQGEDEQYF. This sequence joins TRBV29-1 and TRBJ2-7; TRBD1 agrees at 8 bases. Trimming took 5 bases from V and 5 from J; bases not matched to a gene: 11. From germline, CDR1 is SQVTM and CDR2 ANQGSEA. The CDR3 has 14 residues.

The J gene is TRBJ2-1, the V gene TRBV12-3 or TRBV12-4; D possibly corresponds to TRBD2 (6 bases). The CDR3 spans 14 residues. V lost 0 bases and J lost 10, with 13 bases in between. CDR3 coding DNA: TGTGCCAGCAGTTTAGCCCCGACGGGGGAGGAGCAGTTCTTC. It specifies CASSLAPTGEEQFF.

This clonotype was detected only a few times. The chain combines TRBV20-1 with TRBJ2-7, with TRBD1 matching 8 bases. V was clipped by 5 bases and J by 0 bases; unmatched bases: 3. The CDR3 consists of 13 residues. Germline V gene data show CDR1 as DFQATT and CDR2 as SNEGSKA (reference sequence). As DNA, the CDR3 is TGCAGTGCTTGGGACAGGAGCTCCTACGAGCAGTACTTC. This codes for CSAWDRSSYEQYF.

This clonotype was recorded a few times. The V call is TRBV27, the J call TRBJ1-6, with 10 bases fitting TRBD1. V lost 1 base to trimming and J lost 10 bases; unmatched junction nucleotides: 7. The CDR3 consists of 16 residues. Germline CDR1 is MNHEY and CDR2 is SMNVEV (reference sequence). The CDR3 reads CASSLYAGQGRSPLHF. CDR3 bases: TGTGCCAGCAGTTTATACGCGGGACAGGGGAGGTCACCCCTCCACTTT.

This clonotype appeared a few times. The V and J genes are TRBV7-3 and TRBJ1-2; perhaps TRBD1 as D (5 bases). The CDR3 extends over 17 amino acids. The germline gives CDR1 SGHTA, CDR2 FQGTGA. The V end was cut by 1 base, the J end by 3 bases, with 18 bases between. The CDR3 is CASSLNTTGGEDYGYTF. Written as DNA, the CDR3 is TGTGCCAGCAGCTTAAACACTACAGGTGGTGAAGACTATGGCTACACCTTC.

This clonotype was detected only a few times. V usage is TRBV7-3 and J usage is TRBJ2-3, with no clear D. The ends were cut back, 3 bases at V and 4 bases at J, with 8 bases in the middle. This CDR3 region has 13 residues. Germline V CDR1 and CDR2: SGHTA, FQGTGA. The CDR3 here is CASSFSPPDTQYF. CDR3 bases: TGTGCCAGCAGCTTTTCTCCACCAGATACGCAGTATTTT.

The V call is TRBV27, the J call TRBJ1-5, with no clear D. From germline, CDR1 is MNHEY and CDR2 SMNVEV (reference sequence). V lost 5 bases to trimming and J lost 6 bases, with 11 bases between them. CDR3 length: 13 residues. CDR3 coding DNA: TGTGCCAGCAGTAGCCTCTGGGGTCAGCCCCAGCATTTT. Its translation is CASSSLWGQPQHF.